The T cell receptor beta chain under discussion was sequenced for a study of T cell changes during pregnancy in multiple sclerosis. Germline V lookup: CDR1 SEHNR, CDR2 FQNEAQ (reference sequence). Trimming cost V 5 bases and J 8 bases; bases outside gene matches: 11. This CDR3 has 14 amino acids. Using immunoSEQ multiplex PCR, the repertoire was profiled, and TCRdb retains in-frame clones only, with some absent. The repertoire holds roughly 46,000 clones, with 90% to 95% as singletons. The sequences come from CD8+ T cells from peripheral blood mononuclear cells, collected in the first trimester of pregnancy. The receptor comes from a female donor with multiple sclerosis, enrolled in a pregnancy study. The chain uses TRBV7-9 and TRBJ1-2; 7 bases are a match to TRBD1. CDR3 amino acids: CASSPGTAGYGYTF. The DNA for the CDR3 is TGTGCCAGCAGCCCGGGGACAGCCGGTTACGGCTACACCTTC. Looking up the rest from reference TRBV7-9 and TRBJ1-2 gives the full variable domain: DTGVSQNPRHKITKRGQNVTFRCDPISEHNRLYWYRQTLGQGPEFLTYFQNEAQLEKSRLLSDRFSAERPKGSFSTLEIQRTEQGDSAMYLCASSPGTAGYGYTFGSGTRLTVV.